The 31 T cell receptor beta chains reported below all come from one sample, sequenced in a study of OX40 agonist ivuxolimab in advanced cancers. Sequencing used immunoSEQ multiplex PCR; TCRdb keeps in-frame clones, though not all of them. Of over 85,000 clones listed, 90% are singletons. Sequenced material: CD4+ or CD8+ T cells sorted from blood, taken in a trial of the OX40 agonist ivuxolimab. The origin of the receptors is an adult with an advanced solid tumor such as melanoma, head and neck, liver or kidney cancer.

The CDR3 DNA reads as TGTGCCAGCAGCCAAGGGAGAGGGGGATTCTACAATGAGCAGTTCTTC. Amino acid sequence: CASSQGRGGFYNEQFF. The chain joins TRBV4-2 to TRBJ2-1; possibly TRBD1 for D (6 bases). Trimming removed 1 base at V and 3 bases at J, with 13 bases between. The germline gives CDR1 LGHNA, CDR2 YNFKEQ. The CDR3 is made up of 16 amino acids.

The V call is TRBV5-1, the J call TRBJ1-2, with TRBD1 identical over 10 bases. CDR1 is SGHRS and CDR2 is YFSETQ in the germline V gene. V gave up 4 bases and J gave up 3 bases; unmatched junction bases: 3. CDR3 length equals 14 residues. CDR3 residues: CASSPTGGYYGYTF. In DNA, the CDR3 is TGCGCCAGCAGCCCGACAGGGGGCTACTATGGCTACACCTTC.

The rearrangement uses TRBV27 and TRBJ1-1; D may be TRBD1 (6 bases). CDR1 and CDR2 (germline): MNHEY, SMNVEV (reference sequence). Trimming removed 2 bases from V and 11 bases from J, with 12 bases in between. CDR3 size: 12 residues. The CDR3 bases are TGTGCCAGCAGTTTAGGGGGCCGTTCGGCTTTCTTT. The encoded protein is CASSLGGRSAFF.

This clone was detected only once. V and J are TRBV11-2 and TRBJ2-7; D remains ambiguous. The CDR3 consists of 11 residues. Trimming took 3 bases from V and 4 from J, leaving 4 bases between them. Germline-derived CDR1 and CDR2 are SGHAT and FQNNGV. The CDR3 sequence is CASSLEYEQYF. Written as DNA, the CDR3 is TGTGCCAGCAGCTTGGAATACGAGCAGTACTTC.

The gene calls are TRBV7-3 and TRBJ2-1, with 7 bases fitting TRBD1. There are 14 residues in the CDR3. Germline CDR1 is SGHTA and CDR2 is FQGTGA. J was trimmed by 8 bases and V by 1 base; bases with no gene match: 5. The CDR3 protein is CASSLNVQGDEQFF. For the CDR3, the DNA is TGTGCCAGCAGCTTAAATGTCCAGGGGGATGAGCAGTTCTTC.

CDR3 in DNA: TGCGCCAGCAGCCCCGACAGGAATGAAAAACTGTTTTTT. It specifies CASSPDRNEKLFF. The chain joins TRBV5-1 to TRBJ1-4; perhaps TRBD1 as D (6 bases). CDR3 size: 13 residues. Germline V gene data show CDR1 as SGHRS and CDR2 as YFSETQ. The V end was cut by 4 bases, the J end by 5 bases, with 9 bases between.

This chain connects TRBV11-3 to TRBJ2-1, with 8 bases lining up with TRBD2. This CDR3 region has 19 residues. Germline CDR1 SGHNT, CDR2 YENEEA. Trimming at V came to 4 bases and at J to 0 bases, leaving 14 bases not matched to a gene. Written as DNA, the CDR3 is TGTGCCAGCAGCTCCGCACGGGGGGGCGGGGGCAGCTCCTACAATGAGCAGTTCTTC. The encoded protein is CASSSARGGGGSSYNEQFF.

The CDR3 DNA is TGCAGCGTTGAAGGACGGCGGGACTCTACCTACGAGCAGTACTTC. Protein sequence: CSVEGRRDSTYEQYF. This chain uses TRBV29-1 with TRBJ2-7; TRBD2 might be the D (6 bases). Germline assignment: CDR1 SQVTM and CDR2 ANQGSEA. V was pared by 1 base and J by 2 bases, with 15 bases between. The CDR3 is 15 amino acids.

This clone was counted a few times. The chain uses TRBV10-1 and TRBJ2-7; D not resolved. The CDR3 loop spans 14 amino acids. Germline CDR1 and CDR2: WNHNN and SYGVQD (reference sequence). Trimming pared 7 bases from V and 3 bases from J, leaving 16 bases between. The CDR3 sequence is CASNTDLPLYEQYF. The DNA of the CDR3 is TGCGCCAGCAACACGGACCTCCCCCTCTACGAGCAGTACTTC.

CDR3 residues: CAITPGFQETQYF. CDR3 nucleotides: TGTGCCATCACCCCAGGGTTTCAAGAGACCCAGTACTTC. The chain carries TRBV10-3 and TRBJ2-5, with a tentative D call TRBD1 (5 bases). The CDR3 length is 13 residues. Germline CDR1 and CDR2: ENHRY and SYGVKD. V was trimmed by 7 bases and J by 2 bases, leaving 11 bases between them.

V is TRBV7-2 and J is TRBJ2-3; weak D call: TRBD2 (5 bases). This CDR3 region has 15 residues. Germline assignment: CDR1 SGHTA and CDR2 FQGNSA. V lost 1 base, J lost 2 bases, and 10 bases lay in between. DNA for the CDR3: TGTGCCAGCAGCTTAGTTAGCGACGACACAGATACGCAGTATTTT. Translated: CASSLVSDDTDTQYF.

The table lists this clone with a count of one. One end of the junction fails to match germline, which may point to a read error. This CDR3 is CASSLGIGGNTGELFF. DNA for the CDR3: TGTGCCAGCAGTTTAGGCATAGGTGGAAACACCGGGGAGCTGTTTTTT. The chain is built from TRBV7-2 and TRBJ2-2; D remains ambiguous. The length of the CDR3 is 16 residues. Per the germline V gene, CDR1 is SGHTA and CDR2 is FQGNSA.

Ten or more counts support this clone. The same CDR3 arises from other DNA sequences in this sample as well. The rearrangement links TRBV7-9 to TRBJ2-7; D call uncertain. The V and J ends lost 5 bases and 4 bases respectively, with 9 bases between them. The CDR3 length is 12 residues. Germline CDR1 SEHNR, CDR2 FQNEAQ (reference sequence). The CDR3: CASSRPPYEQYF. CDR3 nucleotides: TGTGCCAGCAGCCGACCCCCTTACGAGCAGTACTTC.

The genes are TRBV5-8 and TRBJ1-1, with a tentative D call TRBD1 (6 bases). This CDR3 comprises 14 residues. Germline CDR1 reads SGHTS; CDR2 reads YDEGEE. The ends were cut back, 4 bases at V and 0 bases at J, with 10 bases in the middle. CDR3 in amino acids: CASSRTGMNTEAFF. CDR3 coding DNA: TGTGCCAGCAGCCGAACAGGGATGAACACTGAAGCTTTCTTT.

The chain recombines TRBV9 with TRBJ2-3; the D is unclear. V gave up 3 bases and J gave up 6 bases, with 11 bases separating them. CDR3 length equals 13 residues. From germline, CDR1 is SGDLS and CDR2 YYNGEE. CDR3 bases: TGTGCCAGCAGCGCCAGCCCACGCGATACGCAGTATTTT. Translation: CASSASPRDTQYF.

The rearrangement uses TRBV30 and TRBJ2-1, with TRBD1 matching over 7 bases. J lost 8 bases, V lost 7 bases, and 8 bases had no gene match. The CDR3 length is 12 residues. From germline, CDR1 is GTSNPN and CDR2 SVGIG (reference sequence). In DNA, the CDR3 is TGTGCCTACTCGACAGGGTTCGATGAGCAGTTCTTC. Translated: CAYSTGFDEQFF.

This chain joins TRBV2 and TRBJ1-5, with D possibly matching TRBD1 (6 bases). Trimming removed 7 bases from V and 5 bases from J, with 15 bases in between. The CDR3 is made up of 14 amino acids. Germline assignment: CDR1 SNHLY and CDR2 FYNNEI. The CDR3 spells CASTLGGRDQPQHF. The CDR3 region has the DNA TGTGCCAGCACTTTGGGGGGGCGCGATCAGCCCCAGCATTTT.

The CDR3 region has the DNA TGTGCCAGCAGCAGGACACTAGCGGGAGGGTACCAAGAGACCCAGTACTTC. This codes for CASSRTLAGGYQETQYF. The rearrangement joins TRBV7-9 to TRBJ2-5, with 13 bases lining up with TRBD2. This CDR3 is built from 17 residues. J gave up 0 bases and V 5 bases, and 6 bases lay outside the gene matches. Germline CDR1 reads SEHNR; CDR2 reads FQNEAQ (reference sequence). Using reference TRBV7-9 and TRBJ2-5 for the parts outside the CDR3, the full variable domain is DTGVSQNPRHKITKRGQNVTFRCDPISEHNRLYWYRQTLGQGPEFLTYFQNEAQLEKSRLLSDRFSAERPKGSFSTLEIQRTEQGDSAMYLCASSRTLAGGYQETQYFGPGTRLLVL.

CDR3 DNA: TGTGCCAGCAGTGGCGCTAGCGGGAGGGTTAAGAATGAGCAGTTCTTC. Its protein product is CASSGASGRVKNEQFF. V gene TRBV6-1 combines with J gene TRBJ2-1, with TRBD2 matching over 12 bases. The CDR3 has 16 residues. Germline CDR1 reads MNHNS; CDR2 reads SASEGT. V gave up 4 bases and J gave up 7 bases; unmatched junction bases: 8.

DNA of the CDR3: TGTGCCAGCAGCGGTGGGGCCCGGGGCTCTGGGGCCAACGTCCTGACTTTC. It encodes CASSGGARGSGANVLTF. The chain couples TRBV9 to TRBJ2-6, with D perhaps matching TRBD1 or TRBD2 (5 bases each). CDR1 and CDR2 (germline): SGDLS, YYNGEE. The V end was cut by 3 bases, the J end by 0 bases, with 13 bases between. The CDR3 runs to 17 residues. Looking up the rest from reference TRBV9 and TRBJ2-6 gives the full variable domain: DSGVTQTPKHLITATGQRVTLRCSPRSGDLSVYWYQQSLDQGLQFLIQYYNGEERAKGNILERFSAQQFPDLHSELNLSSLELGDSALYFCASSGGARGSGANVLTFGAGSRLTVL.

The chain has TRBV7-9 and TRBJ1-4; the D gene is possibly TRBD1 (5 bases). V was pared by 1 base and J by 7 bases, with 13 bases between. Germline CDR1 is SEHNR and CDR2 is FQNEAQ (reference sequence). CDR3 size: 15 residues. The CDR3 here is CASSLGVRVAEKLFF. The CDR3 DNA is TGTGCCAGCAGCTTAGGGGTCAGGGTGGCTGAAAAACTGTTTTTT.

The V call is TRBV5-1, the J call TRBJ2-1; D is perhaps TRBD2 (6 bases). CDR1 SGHRS and CDR2 YFSETQ come from the germline V gene. CDR3 length: 16 amino acids. Trimming took off 2 bases at V and 2 bases at J, with 14 bases between the two ends. The CDR3 sequence is CASSFGGNHAYNEQFF. CDR3 nucleotides: TGCGCCAGCAGCTTTGGAGGGAACCACGCCTACAATGAGCAGTTCTTC.

This clone was seen a single time. V gene TRBV6-7 combines with J gene TRBJ2-2, with D perhaps being TRBD1 or TRBD2 (5 bases each). TRBV6-7 counts as an open reading frame of uncertain function. V lost 2 bases, J lost 6 bases, and 28 bases lay in between. The CDR3 is 20 amino acids. The CDR3 spells CASSYPTGTPSPPPSGELFF. The CDR3, as DNA: TGTGCCAGCAGTTACCCAACCGGGACGCCATCTCCACCTCCGTCCGGGGAGCTGTTTTTT.

The rearrangement links TRBV10-3 to TRBJ2-5, with D perhaps matching TRBD2 (5 bases). V lost 4 bases and J lost 4, with 13 bases in between. The CDR3 length is 14 residues. Germline V gives CDR1 ENHRY, CDR2 SYGVKD. The CDR3 bases are TGTGCCATCAGTGGGAGTAGCGTTGGAGAGACCCAGTACTTC. This encodes CAISGSSVGETQYF.

Only one count was recorded for this clone. The chain recombines TRBV7-2 with TRBJ1-2; D remains ambiguous. CDR3 length: 14 residues. V lost 1 base to trimming and J lost 2 bases, with 8 bases between them. Germline CDR1 is SGHTA and CDR2 is FQGNSA. CDR3 sequence reads: CASSLGAGNYGYTF. The CDR3 bases are TGTGCCAGCAGCTTAGGGGCCGGGAACTATGGCTACACCTTC.

The chain joins TRBV6-5 to TRBJ2-7; the D is unclear. The CDR3 spans 14 residues. V was shortened by 2 bases and J by 6 bases, with 14 bases between the two germline ends. CDR1 and CDR2 (germline): MNHEY, SVGAGI. The CDR3 DNA reads TGTGCCAGCAGTTACCCCGGCGTCAATGCCGAGCAGTACTTC. This encodes CASSYPGVNAEQYF.

The chain employs TRBV29-1 and TRBJ1-3; no reliable D call. With 6 bases removed from V and 4 bases from J, the gap between germline ends came to 7 bases. The CDR3 covers 11 residues. Germline values: CDR1 SQVTM, CDR2 ANQGSEA. CDR3: CSVLVGNTIYF. Written as DNA, the CDR3 is TGCAGCGTGTTGGTAGGAAACACCATATATTTT.

V is TRBV29-1 and J is TRBJ1-2, with a possible D match to TRBD1 (5 bases). The CDR3 has 14 residues. Germline V gene sequence: CDR1 SQVTM, CDR2 ANQGSEA. V lost 7 bases to trimming and J lost 12 bases, with 27 bases between them. The CDR3 spells CSAEPRDPSMGDTF. The CDR3, as DNA: TGCAGCGCCGAGCCCCGGGACCCGTCTATGGGGGACACCTTC.

This clone turned up a few times. The rearrangement links TRBV19 to TRBJ2-7; 9 nucleotides match TRBD1. V gave up 6 bases and J gave up 2 bases; unmatched junction bases: 5. The CDR3 contains 14 residues. Germline CDR1 reads LNHDA; CDR2 reads SQIVND (reference sequence). CDR3 coding DNA: TGTGCCAGTAGGGGACAGGGAGGCCCCTACGAGCAGTACTTC. Its translation: CASRGQGGPYEQYF.

CDR3 bases: TGTGCCACCAGCAGAGCTGACAGATACAATGAGCAGTTCTTC. As protein: CATSRADRYNEQFF. The chain employs TRBV15 and TRBJ2-1; tentatively, D is TRBD1 (5 bases). Deletions cut 1 base from V and 4 bases from J, with 8 bases between. Germline V CDR1 and CDR2: LNHNV, YYDKDF (reference sequence). The CDR3 runs 14 residues.

V gene TRBV19 combines with J gene TRBJ2-1; 10 bases are a match to TRBD2. The CDR3 contains 16 residues. V was clipped by 6 bases and J by 9 bases; unmatched bases: 14. Germline CDR1 and CDR2: LNHDA and SQIVND (reference sequence). The CDR3 sequence: CASSSTFSGRLREQFF. CDR3 in DNA: TGTGCCAGTAGCAGTACTTTTAGCGGGAGGTTACGTGAGCAGTTCTTC.